Below are 9 T cell receptor beta chains sequenced from a single sample in a study of molecular identifiers for immune sequencing clone quantification. One entry per CDR3 protein results from TCRdb running MiXCR on the PCR reads. This sample has hundreds of thousands of distinct CDR3 sequences, with about 25% found just once. Input material: naive CD8+ T cells from blood, with Jurkat cell RNA spiked in. Subset reported: FACS-sorted CD8+CD4-CCR7+CD45RA+ naive T cells. The receptors here all came from a human donor in good health. Some libraries in this study had Jurkat cell RNA spiked in.

Details on this clonotype: A much more abundant neighbour one base away suggests this may be a read error. The V and J genes are TRBV29-1 and TRBJ2-3; 8 bases are shared with TRBD1. Germline V CDR1 and CDR2: SQVTM, ANQGSEA. The junction had 10 bases not matched to a gene; V was cut back by 3 bases and J by 2 bases. There are 16 residues in the CDR3. This CDR3 reads CSVDSLDRADTDTQYF. The CDR3 nucleotides are TGCAGCGTTGATAGTTTGGACAGGGCGGACACAGATACGCAGTATTTT.

This clonotype was recorded many times. The chain joins TRBV30 to TRBJ2-1, with TRBD1 identical over 7 bases. The germline V gene has CDR1 GTSNPN and CDR2 SVGIG (reference sequence). This CDR3 comprises 13 residues. J lost 16 bases, V lost 3 bases, and 15 bases had no gene match. The CDR3 nucleotides read TGTGCCTGGAGCATCACGCTACAGGGGAGTCTTTTCTTC. Translating it yields CAWSITLQGSLFF.

For this clonotype: This may stem from a read error, because a much larger clone lies one nucleotide away. This sequence joins TRBV4-3 and TRBJ2-5; 7 nucleotides match TRBD2. This CDR3 contains 15 residues. From germline, CDR1 is LGHNA and CDR2 YSLEER. The CDR3 protein is CPSSQQRGSQETQYF. DNA for the CDR3: TGCCCCAGCAGCCAGCAGCGGGGCTCTCAAGAGACCCAGTACTTC.

This clonotype was found a few times. Being one base from a much bigger clone, this may be a read error. The V call is TRBV28, the J call TRBJ2-3; possible D gene TRBD1, 5 bases. CDR1 and CDR2 (germline): MDHEN, SYDVKM. The CDR3 has 13 amino acids. The CDR3 coding sequence is TGTGCCCGCAGGGTTGATGGCACAGATGCGCAGTATTTT. Its protein product is CARRVDGTDAQYF.

This clonotype was counted at least ten times. This chain joins TRBV7-9 and TRBJ2-5; D gene ambiguous. The CDR3 contains 11 residues. Germline V lookup: CDR1 SEHNR, CDR2 FQNEAQ (reference sequence). Trimming left V 4 bases short and J 5 bases short, with 5 bases between. CDR3 in amino acids: CASSYLETQYF. The CDR3 DNA reads as TGTGCCAGCAGCTATCTCGAGACCCAGTACTTC.

The chain links TRBV5-3 to TRBJ2-5, with 7 bases that match TRBD2. TRBV5-3 is designated an ORF whose function remains uncertain. The CDR3 contains 14 residues. This CDR3 is CVSSLAVGQETQYF. The CDR3 bases are TGTGTCAGCAGCCTAGCGGTAGGACAAGAGACCCAGTACTTC.

The chain recombines TRBV20-1 with TRBJ2-5; 8 bases match TRBD1. J gave up 3 bases and V 5 bases, and 8 bases lay outside the gene matches. Germline CDR1 DFQATT, CDR2 SNEGSKA (reference sequence). There are 14 residues in the CDR3. CDR3 amino acids: CSAPGGTGKETQYF. CDR3 nucleotides: TGCAGTGCTCCTGGGGGGACAGGCAAAGAGACCCAGTACTTC.

CDR3 sequence: CASSAIAGGPHNEQFF. The CDR3 nucleotides read TGTGCCAGCAGTGCTATAGCGGGAGGGCCTCACAATGAGCAGTTCTTC. The chain carries TRBV12-3 or TRBV12-4 and TRBJ2-1, with TRBD2 matching 11 bases. This CDR3 has 16 amino acids. J gave up 5 bases and V 5 bases, and 8 bases lay outside the gene matches.

This clonotype showed up just once. The rearrangement uses TRBV6-5 and TRBJ2-7; D unresolved. The CDR3 length is 13 residues. The ends were cut back, 6 bases at V and 3 bases at J, with 12 bases in the middle. From germline, CDR1 is MNHEY and CDR2 SVGAGI. DNA for the CDR3: TGTGCCAGCAGGGGCGTAGGGAACTACGAGCAGTACTTC. This sequence encodes CASRGVGNYEQYF.